This T cell receptor (beta chain) appears in the sequencing data of a study of technical replicates of blood from a handful of donors. Assay used: immunoSEQ multiplex PCR; TCRdb lists only in-frame clones, some missing. In the table there are 100,000 or so clones, nearly 97% of which are singletons. The count of this clone is one. V shed 6 bases, J shed 6 bases, and the junction held 8 bases outside the gene matches. The CDR3 runs to 15 residues. Germline CDR1 reads SNHLY; CDR2 reads FYNNEI. The clonotype comes from a human donor in good health. The rearrangement joins TRBV2 to TRBJ2-1; 10 bases agree with TRBD2. Source material: T cells isolated from PBMCs. As DNA, the CDR3 is TGTGCCAGCAGGGTCCTAGCGGGAGCGTCCAATGAGCAGTTCTTC. Protein: CASRVLAGASNEQFF.